This T cell receptor (beta chain) was sequenced for a study of T cell responses to AZD1222 COVID-19 vaccine. The CDR3 covers 11 residues. Germline lookup yields CDR1 MNHEY and CDR2 SVGEGT. V was pared by 5 bases and J by 2 bases, with 4 bases between. As concerns this clone: Its specificity is unknown.

Regarding the study as a whole: Spike-specific TCR breadth and depth both grew after two AZD1222 doses. White British people made up most donors, females outnumbered males, and clonal diversity was possibly underestimated. The peak T cell response came first, and repertoires were sampled only after it. The number of AZD1222 recipients seropositive at baseline was only 5 to 7.

The assay was immunoSEQ multiplex PCR, and TCRdb's table has in-frame clones only and misses some. Altogether 120,000 or so clones are present, around 93% being singletons, with the ten largest covering about 1.1%. Source: peripheral blood, taken on day 0 of AZD1222 vaccination. The sequence was collected from an adult in good health. This chain links TRBV6-2 or TRBV6-3 with TRBJ2-7; D gene unclear. CDR3 protein: CASSNTYEQYF. DNA of the CDR3: TGTGCCAGCAGTAATACCTACGAGCAGTACTTC.